One and the same sample provided the 8 T cell receptor beta chains below, sequenced in a study of T cells in tuberculosis. Documented time point: new active TB diagnosis, blood taken before or within 7 days of starting treatment. Clones were read by immunoSEQ multiplex PCR, and TCRdb kept only the in-frame ones, dropping some. The sample lists under 45,000 clones; around 90% were seen once. The specimen was PBMCs, collected at tuberculosis diagnosis. The origin of the receptors is an adult with tuberculosis.

Written as DNA, the CDR3 is TGTGCCAGTAGTATGCGAAGACAGGACAGCAGGCTCGGTGCTGGAAACACCATATATTTT. Translation gives CASSMRRQDSRLGAGNTIYF. The chain joins TRBV19 to TRBJ1-3; D is possibly TRBD1 (6 bases). Germline V gene sequence: CDR1 LNHDA, CDR2 SQIVND (reference sequence). The length of the CDR3 is 20 residues. V lost 3 bases, J lost 2 bases, and 26 bases lay in between.

V gene TRBV6-5 combines with J gene TRBJ1-2; TRBD1 is a possible D gene (6 bases). CDR1 is MNHEY, CDR2 SVGAGI, per germline. V lost 6 bases to trimming and J lost 7 bases, with 15 bases between them. The length of the CDR3 is 13 residues. The CDR3 region has the DNA TGTGCCAGCAGATATCAGGGGAGGGGTGGCTACACCTTC. Its protein product is CASRYQGRGGYTF.

The chain couples TRBV5-1 to TRBJ2-5, with D unclear. Trimming shortened V by 1 base and J by 1 base, and 8 bases separated the two germline ends. In germline, CDR1 is SGHRS, CDR2 YFSETQ. The CDR3 runs 14 residues. The CDR3 is CASSLNVGQETQYF. DNA for the CDR3: TGCGCCAGCAGCTTGAATGTCGGCCAAGAGACCCAGTACTTC.

V is TRBV11-2 and J is TRBJ2-2; D is unresolved. CDR3 length: 13 residues. V lost 3 bases and J 5 bases, leaving 7 bases between the germline ends. Germline V gives CDR1 SGHAT, CDR2 FQNNGV. In DNA form, the CDR3 reads TGTGCCAGCAGCTTGAGAATAACCGGGGAGCTGTTTTTT. This sequence encodes CASSLRITGELFF. The full variable domain, in which reference TRBV11-2 and TRBJ2-2 provide the parts outside the CDR3, is EAGVAQSPRYKIIEKRQSVAFWCNPISGHATLYWYQQILGQGPKLLIQFQNNGVVDDSQLPKDRFSAERLKGVDSTLKIQPAKLEDSAVYLCASSLRITGELFFGEGSRLTVL.

V usage is TRBV2 and J usage is TRBJ1-2; 7 bases line up with TRBD1. This CDR3 comprises 12 residues. Germline loops: CDR1 SNHLY, CDR2 FYNNEI. The V segment lost 5 bases and the J segment 8 bases; nucleotides outside the gene matches: 5. CDR3 sequence reads: CASSYRGYGYTF. The CDR3 nucleotides read TGTGCCAGCAGTTACAGGGGCTACGGCTACACCTTC.

This clone came up a few times. The J gene is TRBJ1-5, the V gene TRBV27; D is possibly TRBD1 (6 bases). Germline V gene sequence: CDR1 MNHEY, CDR2 SMNVEV (reference sequence). The CDR3 has 17 residues. Trimming took 5 bases from V and 4 from J, leaving 21 bases between them. The CDR3 region is CASSMTGFTAPNQPQHF. Written as DNA, the CDR3 is TGTGCCAGCAGTATGACAGGTTTCACAGCCCCGAATCAGCCCCAGCATTTT.

The chain combines TRBV4-3 with TRBJ2-7; tentatively, D is TRBD2 (5 bases). The CDR3 has 15 residues. Germline CDR1 and CDR2: LGHNA and YSLEER. V was cut by 3 bases and J by 0 bases, with 12 bases left in between. CDR3: CASSQAGGSSYEQYF. As DNA, the CDR3 is TGCGCCAGCAGCCAGGCCGGTGGGAGCTCCTACGAGCAGTACTTC.

This chain connects TRBV6-1 to TRBJ2-1, with TRBD2 matching 8 bases. CDR3 length: 15 residues. V lost 5 bases to trimming and J lost 4 bases; unmatched junction nucleotides: 7. Germline-derived CDR1 and CDR2 are MNHNS and SASEGT. CDR3 amino acids: CASSTISGTYNEQFF. As DNA, the CDR3 is TGTGCCAGCAGTACTATTAGCGGGACTTACAATGAGCAGTTCTTC.